Described below is a single T cell receptor (beta chain) sequence and its context. Its antigen is not known. Profiling relied on immunoSEQ multiplex PCR, and the TCRdb table lists in-frame clones only, not all of them. Of tens of thousands of clones listed, roughly 80% are singletons. This record comes from a study of a mutant IDH1 vaccine in newly diagnosed glioma. Turning to the study itself: Vaccines began 4-6 weeks after radiotherapy alone, or with temozolomide cycles. Standard pretreatment was either radiotherapy, temozolomide, or, for most, radiochemotherapy with temozolomide. The study's findings and limits: Among all patients, vaccine-induced immune responses occurred in over 80%. Pseudoprogression appeared independent of alterations in top peripheral clonotypes.

This CDR3 is built from 12 residues. V was cut by 5 bases and J by 8 bases, with 12 bases left in between. Germline V gene lookup returns CDR1 MNHEY and CDR2 SVGAGI. Time point noted: week 35, safety follow-up. Topical imiquimod was applied with each vaccine dose, which held 300 ug of mutant IDH1 20-mer peptide. This sample comprised PBMCs, obtained from a glioma patient whose treatment included an IDH1 peptide vaccine. This chain uses TRBV6-5 with TRBJ1-2; D is undetermined. This clonotype was obtained from a man aged 35-49 years with glioma. This CDR3 is CASSPTGWGYTF. The CDR3 DNA reads as TGTGCCAGCAGTCCGACGGGGTGGGGCTACACCTTC.